Listed below are T cell receptor beta chains from one sample, sequenced in a study of response to subunit inactivated influenza vaccine. TCRdb analysed the RT-PCR reads with MiXCR anew, one entry per CDR3 protein. The table records under 500,000 distinct CDR3 sequences, 10% to 11% of them present only once. The source material was PBMCs from blood, sampled roughly 6 weeks after vaccination. These TCRs come from a man aged 50 to 60 who received an inactivated influenza vaccine. The CDR3 runs from the conserved cysteine through the conserved F or W. D genes are given only for firm matches. Size is stated for part of the rows, as once, few or many counts, or as a class when the clone is expanded.

clone size: few
D gene: NA
V gene: TRBV7-9
J gene: TRBJ1-4
CDR3 protein: CASSQGLDEKLFF
CDR3 DNA: TGTGCCAGCAGCCAGGGACTGGATGAAAAACTGTTTTTT

clone size: NA
D gene: NA
V gene: TRBV2
J gene: TRBJ2-4
CDR3 protein: CASRGLLAKNIQYF
CDR3 DNA: TGTGCCAGCCGGGGGTTACTAGCCAAAAACATTCAGTACTTC

clone size: NA
D gene: NA
V gene: TRBV24-1
J gene: TRBJ2-7
CDR3 protein: CATFIGVSTSYEQYF
CDR3 DNA: TGTGCCACCTTTATCGGAGTCTCAACCTCCTACGAGCAGTACTTC

clone size: NA
D gene: NA
V gene: TRBV9
J gene: TRBJ1-1
CDR3 protein: CASSVVEAHWEAFF
CDR3 DNA: TGTGCCAGCAGCGTAGTAGAGGCCCATTGGGAAGCTTTCTTT

clone size: few
D gene: TRBD2
V gene: TRBV11-2
J gene: TRBJ2-1
CDR3 protein: CASSFGLAGEVSYNEQFF
CDR3 DNA: TGTGCCAGCAGCTTCGGACTAGCGGGGGAAGTCTCCTACAATGAGCAGTTCTTC

clone size: few
D gene: NA
V gene: TRBV2
J gene: TRBJ2-3
CDR3 protein: CASRTKSRPTDTQYF
CDR3 DNA: TGTGCCAGCAGGACGAAATCTCGGCCCACAGATACGCAGTATTTT

clone size: many
D gene: TRBD2
V gene: TRBV20-1
J gene: TRBJ2-3
CDR3 protein: CSTERTSGRDTQYF
CDR3 DNA: TGCAGTACGGAGAGGACTAGCGGCCGAGATACGCAGTATTTT

clone size: many
D gene: TRBD1
V gene: TRBV29-1
J gene: TRBJ2-4
CDR3 protein: CSIWDSKGPLAKNIQYF
CDR3 DNA: TGCAGCATCTGGGACAGTAAGGGACCTTTAGCCAAAAACATTCAGTACTTC

clone size: few
D gene: NA
V gene: TRBV7-2
J gene: TRBJ1-3
CDR3 protein: CASSPPGSRNTIYF
CDR3 DNA: TGTGCCAGCAGCCCTCCGGGATCAAGAAACACCATATATTTT

clone size: NA
D gene: NA
V gene: TRBV20-1
J gene: TRBJ2-7
CDR3 protein: CSASPRAYEQYF
CDR3 DNA: TGCAGTGCTAGTCCCCGGGCCTACGAGCAGTACTTC

clone size: NA
D gene: NA
V gene: TRBV10-3
J gene: TRBJ2-5
CDR3 protein: CATGPGETQYF
CDR3 DNA: TGTGCCACTGGACCTGGGGAGACCCAGTACTTC

clone size: NA
D gene: NA
V gene: TRBV11-2
J gene: TRBJ2-5
CDR3 protein: CASSYGYGAGETQYF
CDR3 DNA: TGTGCCAGCAGTTATGGATACGGGGCAGGAGAGACCCAGTACTTC

clone size: few
D gene: TRBD2
V gene: TRBV20-1
J gene: TRBJ2-3
CDR3 protein: CSATGGFGTDTQYF
CDR3 DNA: TGCAGTGCCACGGGGGGATTCGGAACAGATACGCAGTATTTT

clone size: NA
D gene: NA
V gene: TRBV7-2
J gene: TRBJ2-1
CDR3 protein: CASSVTGPWDEQFF
CDR3 DNA: TGTGCCAGCAGCGTAACCGGGCCCTGGGATGAGCAGTTCTTC

clone size: NA
D gene: NA
V gene: TRBV7-2
J gene: TRBJ2-2
CDR3 protein: CASSSDLGELFF
CDR3 DNA: TGTGCCAGCAGCTCAGACTTGGGGGAGCTGTTTTTT

clone size: NA
D gene: NA
V gene: TRBV5-1
J gene: TRBJ2-2
CDR3 protein: CASSPAVGGTGELFF
CDR3 DNA: TGCGCCAGCAGCCCGGCCGTGGGGGGCACCGGGGAGCTGTTTTTT

clone size: NA
D gene: NA
V gene: TRBV19
J gene: TRBJ1-5
CDR3 protein: CASSRRDQPQHF
CDR3 DNA: TGTGCCAGTAGTAGGAGGGATCAGCCCCAGCATTTT

clone size: many
D gene: TRBD2
V gene: TRBV12-3/TRBV12-4
J gene: TRBJ2-1
CDR3 protein: CASSLLAGGPNEQFF
CDR3 DNA: TGTGCCAGCAGTTTACTAGCGGGGGGGCCGAATGAGCAGTTCTTC

clone size: NA
D gene: NA
V gene: TRBV5-1
J gene: TRBJ2-7
CDR3 protein: CASSLGINYEQYF
CDR3 DNA: TGCGCCAGCAGCCTCGGGATCAACTACGAGCAGTACTTC

clone size: few
D gene: NA
V gene: TRBV15
J gene: TRBJ2-2
CDR3 protein: CATSRMTENTGELFF
CDR3 DNA: TGTGCCACCAGCAGGATGACGGAGAACACCGGGGAGCTGTTTTTT

clone size: NA
D gene: NA
V gene: TRBV7-9
J gene: TRBJ1-1
CDR3 protein: CASSWAGARNTEAFF
CDR3 DNA: TGTGCCAGCAGCTGGGCAGGGGCAAGGAACACTGAAGCTTTCTTT

clone size: few
D gene: NA
V gene: TRBV7-9
J gene: TRBJ2-5
CDR3 protein: CASSPLDTAQETQYF
CDR3 DNA: TGTGCCAGCAGTCCTCTAGACACCGCTCAAGAGACCCAGTACTTC

clone size: NA
D gene: TRBD1
V gene: TRBV29-1
J gene: TRBJ2-7
CDR3 protein: CSVGGQGSLTPSYEQYF
CDR3 DNA: TGCAGCGTTGGGGGACAGGGGTCACTAACCCCATCCTACGAGCAGTACTTC

clone size: many
D gene: NA
V gene: TRBV28
J gene: TRBJ2-7
CDR3 protein: CASSLQVSYEQYF
CDR3 DNA: TGTGCCAGCAGTTTACAGGTCTCCTACGAGCAGTACTTC

clone size: NA
D gene: NA
V gene: TRBV20-1
J gene: TRBJ2-5
CDR3 protein: CSARGKEGPRSQYF
CDR3 DNA: TGCAGTGCTAGAGGGAAGGAGGGCCCTAGGTCCCAGTACTTC

clone size: NA
D gene: NA
V gene: TRBV12-3/TRBV12-4
J gene: TRBJ1-2
CDR3 protein: CASSLGRQSYGYIF
CDR3 DNA: TGTGCCAGCAGTTTAGGGCGTCAGTCCTATGGCTACATCTTC

clone size: NA
D gene: TRBD2
V gene: TRBV30
J gene: TRBJ2-1
CDR3 protein: CARLAGGPDNEQFF
CDR3 DNA: TGTGCCCGGCTGGCGGGAGGGCCAGACAATGAGCAGTTCTTC

clone size: NA
D gene: TRBD2
V gene: TRBV20-1
J gene: TRBJ2-7
CDR3 protein: CSASGQRGIYEQYF
CDR3 DNA: TGCAGTGCTAGTGGACAGCGGGGGATCTACGAGCAGTACTTC

clone size: few
D gene: NA
V gene: TRBV4-2
J gene: TRBJ2-3
CDR3 protein: CASSQDHSDTQYF
CDR3 DNA: TGTGCCAGCAGCCAAGATCACTCAGATACGCAGTATTTT

clone size: NA
D gene: TRBD1
V gene: TRBV11-2
J gene: TRBJ2-2
CDR3 protein: CASSRLPGQGATTGELFF
CDR3 DNA: TGTGCCAGCAGCAGGCTTCCGGGACAGGGGGCAACCACCGGGGAGCTGTTTTTT

clone size: few
D gene: NA
V gene: TRBV5-1
J gene: TRBJ2-7
CDR3 protein: CASSLESVSYEQYF
CDR3 DNA: TGCGCCAGCAGCTTGGAGTCTGTGAGCTACGAGCAGTACTTC

clone size: few
D gene: NA
V gene: TRBV9
J gene: TRBJ1-4
CDR3 protein: CASSQSGGAGEKLFF
CDR3 DNA: TGTGCCAGCAGCCAGTCGGGGGGGGCTGGTGAAAAACTGTTTTTT

clone size: many
D gene: TRBD1
V gene: TRBV12-3/TRBV12-4
J gene: TRBJ1-2
CDR3 protein: CASSRTGTNYGYTF
CDR3 DNA: TGTGCCAGCAGTCGGACAGGGACTAACTATGGCTACACCTTC

clone size: many
D gene: TRBD2
V gene: TRBV12-3/TRBV12-4
J gene: TRBJ2-1
CDR3 protein: CASSSGLAGGLYNEQFF
CDR3 DNA: TGTGCCAGCAGTTCCGGTCTAGCGGGGGGGCTCTACAATGAGCAGTTCTTC

clone size: NA
D gene: NA
V gene: TRBV7-6
J gene: TRBJ2-5
CDR3 protein: CASSRSGVVETQYF
CDR3 DNA: TGTGCCAGCAGCCGATCGGGGGTCGTAGAGACCCAGTACTTC

clone size: NA
D gene: NA
V gene: TRBV28
J gene: TRBJ2-4
CDR3 protein: CATFSRNIQYF
CDR3 DNA: TGTGCCACTTTTTCGAGAAACATTCAGTACTTC

clone size: few
D gene: NA
V gene: TRBV27
J gene: TRBJ2-7
CDR3 protein: CASRSRPRDKPYEQYF
CDR3 DNA: TGTGCCAGCCGCTCCCGTCCCCGGGACAAACCCTACGAGCAGTACTTC